The text below deals with one TCR beta chain. Its target is unknown. The germline V gene has CDR1 MNHNS and CDR2 SASEGT. Trimming took off 7 bases at V and 6 bases at J, with 12 bases between the two ends. This CDR3 has 12 amino acids. This record belongs to a study of stem cell transplantation in POMP-related autoinflammatory disease. Whole-study results and caveats: Across all analyzed T-cell subsets, patients with PRAID tended toward reduced diversity and increased clonality.

TCRdb's copy holds only in-frame clones and misses some; the assay was immunoSEQ multiplex PCR. The sample shows 7,500 or so clones, roughly four fifths of them seen only once. The rearrangement joins TRBV6-1 to TRBJ1-1, with TRBD1 as a possible D gene (5 bases). The TCR originated in a human donor in good health. Sequencing used a CXCR5-defined cell subset from PBMCs. The CDR3 sequence: CASKRQRSEAFF. As DNA, the CDR3 is TGTGCCAGCAAGAGACAGAGGTCTGAAGCTTTCTTT.